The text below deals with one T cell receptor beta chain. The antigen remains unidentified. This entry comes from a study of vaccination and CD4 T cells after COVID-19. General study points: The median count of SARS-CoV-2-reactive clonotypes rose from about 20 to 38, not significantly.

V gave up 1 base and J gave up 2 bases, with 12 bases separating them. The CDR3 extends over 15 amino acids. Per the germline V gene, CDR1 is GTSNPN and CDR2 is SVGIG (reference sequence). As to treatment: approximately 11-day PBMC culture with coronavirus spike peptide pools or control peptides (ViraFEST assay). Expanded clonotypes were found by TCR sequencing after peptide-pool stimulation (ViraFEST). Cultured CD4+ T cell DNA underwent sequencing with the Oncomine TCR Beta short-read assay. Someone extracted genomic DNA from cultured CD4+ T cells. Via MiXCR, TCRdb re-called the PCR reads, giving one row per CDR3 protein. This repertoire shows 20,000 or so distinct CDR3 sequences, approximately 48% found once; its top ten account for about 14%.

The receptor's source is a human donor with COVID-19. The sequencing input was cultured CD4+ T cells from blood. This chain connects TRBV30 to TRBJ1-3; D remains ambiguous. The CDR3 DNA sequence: TGTGCCTGGAGTGACCAGGCCAGCACTGGAAACACCATATATTTT. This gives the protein CAWSDQASTGNTIYF.